This entry concerns a single T cell receptor beta chain. Its antigen is still unknown. The sample's treatment: 19 received Ad26.COV2.S at low or high dose, single or two shots; 5 received placebo; per-sample allocation not given. Samples analyzed were those drawn on day 63 after the first vaccine or placebo injection. The donor was a Boston adult aged 18-55 years. The assay was immunoSEQ multiplex PCR, and TCRdb's table has in-frame clones only and misses some. The sample yields more than 400,000 clones, 92% seen once. This sample was included in a study of Ad26.COV2.S vaccination and SARS-CoV-2 variants. Study-level background: Intramuscular Ad26.COV2.S doses were given once or twice, 56 days apart.

The CDR3 has 16 amino acids. Germline V gene data show CDR1 as MNHEY and CDR2 as SVGEGT. V shed 1 base and J shed 1 base, with 13 bases lying between them. The study, taken as a whole, reports: Whether participants received vaccine or placebo, their non-spike TCR breadth was similar.

The V gene is TRBV6-2 or TRBV6-3, the J gene TRBJ1-1; D is undetermined. The input for sequencing was peripheral blood, taken in a trial of Ad26.COV2.S vaccine versus placebo. The receptor was derived from a person aged 18-65 years who received the Ad26.COV2.S COVID-19 vaccine or a placebo. DNA of the CDR3: TGTGCCAGCAGTTACTACCCCTACTCAGAGAACACTGAAGCTTTCTTT. This gives the protein CASSYYPYSENTEAFF.